The T cell receptor beta chain described here comes from a study of cytomegalovirus exposure and HLA in healthy donors. Points on this clone: The target antigen is unknown.

Findings and caveats of the study: A previous analysis found most TCR beta V segments productive roughly 90% or roughly 30% of the time. Later genetic work tied a missense DCLRE1C variant to beta-chain V and J trimming. There were several of the most significant clusters that appeared linked to common viral pathogens in a later analysis.

Though probably carrying unrecorded immune exposures, donors were nominally healthy at sampling. Germline V gene data show CDR1 as MDHEN and CDR2 as SYDVKM. V lost 5 bases and J 6 bases, leaving 14 bases between the germline ends. CDR3 length: 14 amino acids. The PCR was carried out with 60 Vbeta primers and 13 Jbeta primers. Here immunoSEQ multiplex PCR was the method, and the copy in TCRdb shows in-frame clones only, minus some. The sample features about 130,000 clones, with approximately 1.7% in its top ten. This receptor was obtained from a man between 18 and 29 years old in good health and CMV-seronegative. The gene calls are TRBV28 and TRBJ1-5, with D perhaps TRBD1 (5 bases). Material: PBMCs. CDR3 coding DNA: TGTGCCAGCAGTCGGGGCGGGGGAGGTCAGCCCCAGCATTTT. This translates into CASSRGGGGQPQHF.